Shown below are 15 T cell receptor beta chains from a single sample sequenced in a study of cytomegalovirus exposure and HLA in healthy donors. The PCR was carried out with 60 Vbeta primers and 13 Jbeta primers. Generated by immunoSEQ multiplex PCR, the TCRdb table keeps only in-frame clones and is missing some. Of 90,000 to 150,000 clones in the sample, less than 80% were seen once. What was sequenced was PBMCs. Every receptor here comes from a woman between 50 and 59 years old in good health and CMV-seropositive.

On this clone itself: An end of the junction does not agree with germline; a read error may underlie this. The rearrangement uses TRBV4-3 and TRBJ1-5; TRBD1 is a possible D gene (5 bases). CDR1 is LGHNA and CDR2 is YSLEER in the germline V gene. This CDR3 comprises 18 residues. CDR3 DNA: TGCGCCAGCGGCCAAGATAGCCCCCTGGCAGGGCGGGGTCAGCCCCAGCATTTT. Translating it yields CASGQDSPLAGRGQPQHF.

This clone was found once. The chain has TRBV7-9 and TRBJ1-5; 7 bases map to TRBD1. Unmatched junction bases numbered 10, after V lost 5 bases and J lost 6 bases. The germline CDR1 and CDR2 sequences are SEHNR and FQNEAQ (reference sequence). The CDR3 runs 15 residues. CDR3: CASSEGWAGGQPQHF. The CDR3, as DNA: TGTGCCAGCAGCGAAGGTTGGGCAGGGGGTCAGCCCCAGCATTTT. Together with reference TRBV7-9 and TRBJ1-5, the CDR3 gives the full variable domain: DTGVSQNPRHKITKRGQNVTFRCDPISEHNRLYWYRQTLGQGPEFLTYFQNEAQLEKSRLLSDRFSAERPKGSFSTLEIQRTEQGDSAMYLCASSEGWAGGQPQHFGDGTRLSIL.

The chain couples TRBV2 to TRBJ2-7; D not certain. Germline CDR1 and CDR2: SNHLY and FYNNEI. The CDR3 is 15 amino acids. With 7 bases removed from V and 1 base from J, the gap between germline ends came to 17 bases. Here the CDR3 reads CASIVSQELSYEQYF. The CDR3 nucleotides read TGTGCCAGCATAGTGAGTCAAGAGTTATCCTACGAGCAGTACTTC.

V usage is TRBV5-1 and J usage is TRBJ1-1, with 8 bases that match TRBD1. This CDR3 has 17 amino acids. The trim removed 0 bases at V and 3 bases at J, leaving 10 bases unmatched. Germline V CDR1 and CDR2: SGHRS, YFSETQ. As DNA, the CDR3 is TGCGCCAGCAGCTTGGGAAGTACAGGGGGTCTGGACACTGAAGCTTTCTTT. Translated, it gives CASSLGSTGGLDTEAFF.

CDR3 bases: TGTGCCACCAGCACCCCCGGGAGGGGGCCCACTGAAGCTTTCTTT. It translates to CATSTPGRGPTEAFF. The V and J genes are TRBV15 and TRBJ1-1, with 7 positions matching TRBD1. Per germline, CDR1 LNHNV and CDR2 YYDKDF (reference sequence). With 4 bases clipped from V and 4 bases from J, the junction kept 9 bases outside the gene matches. The CDR3 covers 15 residues.

This chain connects TRBV27 to TRBJ2-7, with D possibly matching TRBD2 (6 bases). CDR1 and CDR2 (germline): MNHEY, SMNVEV (reference sequence). V was trimmed by 6 bases and J by 0 bases, leaving 15 bases between them. CDR3 size: 15 residues. The CDR3 region is CASRAGTPSSYEQYF. DNA of the CDR3: TGTGCCAGCAGGGCTGGGACTCCCAGCTCCTACGAGCAGTACTTC.

The chain is built from TRBV4-1 and TRBJ1-4; perhaps TRBD1 as D (5 bases). The CDR3 totals 15 residues. Deletions cut 4 bases from V and 7 bases from J, with 16 bases between. CDR1 is MGHRA, CDR2 YSYEKL, per germline. Here the CDR3 DNA reads TGCGCCAGCAGCCCCTCCCAGGGCGGTGGTGAAAAACTGTTTTTT. Its translation: CASSPSQGGGEKLFF.

This clone came up a few times. The chain has TRBV14 and TRBJ2-6; weak D call: TRBD2 (5 bases). Deletions cut 1 base from V and 4 bases from J, with 17 bases between. CDR1 is SGHDN, CDR2 FVKESK, per germline. CDR3 size: 18 residues. The CDR3 DNA sequence: TGTGCCAGCAGCCAAGTTTGGATTCGGGAACCCGGGGCCAACGTCCTGACTTTC. This codes for CASSQVWIREPGANVLTF.

The gene calls are TRBV13 and TRBJ2-3, with TRBD1 matching over 10 bases. Germline assignment: CDR1 PRHDT and CDR2 FYEKMQ (reference sequence). The CDR3 has 16 residues. J was trimmed by 3 bases and V by 6 bases; bases with no gene match: 9. CDR3 sequence (DNA): TGTGCCAGCAGTTTAATCCGGGACAGGGGAACAGATACGCAGTATTTT. Protein sequence: CASSLIRDRGTDTQYF.

Of note for this clone: Germline is not matched at one junction end, which may reflect a read error. The rearrangement links TRBV27 to TRBJ1-2, with a weak D call TRBD1 (5 bases). The CDR3 spans 15 residues. The germline V gene encodes CDR1 MNHEY and CDR2 SMNVEV (reference sequence). In DNA, the CDR3 is TGTGCCAGCAGGCGAGAAGGGACTTCCAACTCTGGCTACACCTTC. This codes for CASRREGTSNSGYTF.

The chain has TRBV5-1 and TRBJ2-7, with 7 bases fitting TRBD1. The CDR3 runs 16 residues. Germline CDR1 reads SGHRS; CDR2 reads YFSETQ. V lost 0 bases, J lost 4 bases, and 10 bases stayed unmatched. The CDR3 DNA follows: TGCGCCAGCAGCTTGGAGTCAGGGGGTATCCAATACGAGCAGTACTTC. Its translation: CASSLESGGIQYEQYF.

The J gene is TRBJ2-7, the V gene TRBV5-5; 9 bases fit TRBD1. This CDR3 contains 14 residues. Germline-derived CDR1 and CDR2 are SGHKS and YYEKEE (reference sequence). V was clipped by 7 bases and J by 4 bases; unmatched bases: 9. CDR3 residues: CASLWGQGAYEQYF. The CDR3 DNA sequence: TGTGCCAGCCTATGGGGACAGGGAGCTTACGAGCAGTACTTC.

The chain combines TRBV30 with TRBJ2-7; weak D call: TRBD2 (6 bases). The CDR3 length is 15 residues. The V gene lost 5 bases and the J gene lost 2 bases, with 19 bases spanning the gap. Germline V gene data show CDR1 as GTSNPN and CDR2 as SVGIG (reference sequence). The CDR3, as DNA: TGTGCCTGGCCGCCTCCGGGACTTAAGACCTACGAGCAGTACTTC. Its translation: CAWPPPGLKTYEQYF.

This clone has just a few counts. The rearrangement links TRBV5-6 to TRBJ1-4; no reliable D call. V gave up 2 bases and J gave up 2 bases, with 10 bases separating them. Per germline, CDR1 SGHDT and CDR2 YYEEEE. There are 15 residues in the CDR3. The CDR3 loop is CASSFPWATNEKLFF. The CDR3 DNA is TGTGCCAGCAGCTTTCCTTGGGCCACTAATGAAAAACTGTTTTTT.

On this clone itself: The final CDR3 position lacks the conserved phenylalanine or tryptophan, pointing to a likely read error. The chain couples TRBV6-5 to TRBJ2-3; 10 nucleotides line up with TRBD2. With V trimmed by 9 bases and J by 3 bases, 6 bases remained unmatched. The germline gives CDR1 MNHEY, CDR2 SVGAGI. This CDR3 comprises 14 residues. CDR3 in DNA: TGTGCCAGTAAGCGGGAGGGCCTGACAGATACGCAGTATGTT. The encoded protein is CASKREGLTDTQYV.